This entry lists 11 T cell receptor beta chains sequenced from one sample in a study of lymphopenia after photon versus proton radiotherapy. The method was immunoSEQ multiplex PCR; TCRdb's version includes in-frame clones alone and lacks a portion of them. This repertoire shows more than 25,000 clones, about 87% found once; its top ten account for more than 40%. This specimen was peripheral blood, taken from a patient treated with proton-based radiotherapy. The receptors were gathered from a woman in her sixties with cholangiocarcinoma. Some clones in this sample may be carry-over from other donors' samples.

This sequence joins TRBV4-3 and TRBJ2-1, with 14 bases identical to TRBD2. From germline, CDR1 is LGHNA and CDR2 YSLEER. V was pared by 3 bases and J by 9 bases, with 4 bases of the junction left unmatched. This CDR3 region has 15 residues. The CDR3 here is CASSHGLAGGVEQFF. In DNA, the CDR3 is TGCGCCAGCAGCCACGGACTAGCGGGAGGCGTTGAGCAGTTCTTC.

This chain links TRBV18 with TRBJ2-3; D call uncertain. Trimming cost V 2 bases and J 4 bases, with 13 bases left between them. The germline V gene encodes CDR1 KGHSH and CDR2 LQKENI. This CDR3 is 15 amino acids long. The CDR3 coding sequence is TGTGCCAGCTCACCAGGGTCCGGGCATCCAGATACGCAGTATTTT. Protein product: CASSPGSGHPDTQYF.

The V gene is TRBV6-5, the J gene TRBJ1-5, with D possibly being TRBD1 (5 bases). This CDR3 spans 14 amino acids. CDR1 and CDR2 from the germline V gene are MNHEY and SVGAGI. Trimming took off 0 bases at V and 7 bases at J, with 10 bases between the two ends. CDR3 region: CASSYSAGFQPQHF. The CDR3 DNA sequence: TGTGCCAGCAGTTACTCGGCAGGGTTCCAGCCCCAGCATTTT.

The CDR3 bases are TGCAGCATCGCCCGGGACAACATTAACACTGAAGCTTTCTTT. Encoded protein: CSIARDNINTEAFF. The genes are TRBV29-1 and TRBJ1-1, with a possible D match to TRBD1 (6 bases). This CDR3 region has 14 residues. Germline values: CDR1 SQVTM, CDR2 ANQGSEA. V lost 8 bases to trimming and J lost 2 bases, with 18 bases between them.

The gene calls are TRBV27 and TRBJ2-1; 11 positions agree with TRBD2. This CDR3 has 16 residues. V shed 7 bases and J 4 bases; nucleotides not matched to a gene: 9. The germline V gene has CDR1 MNHEY and CDR2 SMNVEV (reference sequence). The CDR3 reads CASKIYGTSGYNEQFF. DNA for the CDR3: TGTGCCAGCAAGATATACGGGACTAGCGGATACAATGAGCAGTTCTTC.

This clone has a single count. The chain is built from TRBV4-2 and TRBJ1-3, with D possibly TRBD1 on 5 matching bases. Trimming shortened V by 1 base and J by 2 bases, and 6 bases separated the two germline ends. The CDR3 is 14 amino acids. Germline CDR1 and CDR2: LGHNA and YNFKEQ. The CDR3, as DNA: TGTGCCAGCAGCCAAGGAGGGGCTGGAAACACCATATATTTT. This encodes CASSQGGAGNTIYF.

The chain carries TRBV19 and TRBJ2-3; TRBD1 matches at 7 bases. The CDR3 spans 14 residues. The ends lost 2 bases at V and 3 bases at J; junction bases unmatched: 2. CDR1 and CDR2 from the germline V gene are LNHDA and SQIVND (reference sequence). This CDR3 reads CASSISQGTDTQYF. DNA of the CDR3: TGTGCCAGTAGTATATCACAGGGGACAGATACGCAGTATTTT.

The genes are TRBV18 and TRBJ1-2; 7 nucleotides line up with TRBD1. V shed 3 bases, J shed 4 bases, and the junction held 5 bases outside the gene matches. Per germline, CDR1 KGHSH and CDR2 LQKENI. This CDR3 spans 14 amino acids. The CDR3 loop reads CASSPRQGSYGYTF. For the CDR3, the DNA is TGTGCCAGCTCACCCCGACAGGGCAGCTATGGCTACACCTTC.

This chain links TRBV7-9 with TRBJ2-4, with a weak D call TRBD1 (6 bases). The CDR3 consists of 12 residues. Between the trimmed V and J ends, which lost 1 base and 15 bases, there was a span of 13 bases. In germline, CDR1 is SEHNR, CDR2 FQNEAQ (reference sequence). This CDR3 is CASSLELTGLYF. The CDR3 bases are TGTGCCAGCAGCTTAGAACTAACAGGGCTGTACTTC.

The chain couples TRBV7-9 to TRBJ1-2, with 7 nucleotides matching TRBD1. The J segment lost 5 bases and the V segment lost 3 bases, leaving 9 bases of the junction unmatched. Per germline, CDR1 SEHNR and CDR2 FQNEAQ (reference sequence). This CDR3 has 15 residues. CDR3 bases: TGTGCCAGCAGCTTTGGAGGGGACAGAAAGTATGGCTACACCTTC. Translated, it gives CASSFGGDRKYGYTF.

V and J are TRBV11-2 and TRBJ2-7; D assignment may be TRBD1 or TRBD2 (5 bases each). Germline-derived CDR1 and CDR2 are SGHAT and FQNNGV. The CDR3 has 14 residues. Trimming pared 3 bases from V and 3 bases from J, leaving 12 bases between. The CDR3 region is CASSLKGTYYEQYF. The CDR3 DNA reads TGTGCCAGCAGCTTGAAAGGGACCTACTACGAGCAGTACTTC.